What follows are 20 T cell receptor beta chains derived from one specimen sequenced in a study of metastatic and nonmetastatic thyroid tumors. TCRdb re-clonotyped the PCR reads through MiXCR. The sample includes approximately 20,000 clones, roughly 15% seen only once; the top ten take less than 20%. All patients were untreated before thyroid surgery. Sequenced sample: blood. Source of these receptors: a male donor with papillary thyroid cancer or a benign thyroid nodule (not recorded which). Some clones in this sample may be carry-over from other donors' samples.

There are many counts of this clone. The chain recombines TRBV12-3 or TRBV12-4 with TRBJ1-2; no clear D. The germline V and J ends were trimmed by 6 bases and 1 base, with 12 bases remaining between them. This CDR3 has 14 amino acids. The chain's CDR3 is CASRPEQNNYGYTF. The CDR3 bases are TGTGCCAGCAGGCCGGAACAGAATAACTATGGCTACACCTTC.

In this sample, this clone turned up many times. This likely comes from a read error, as the CDR3 has no conserved phenylalanine or tryptophan at its end. The CDR3 protein is CASSVDPGGGAGNGYTL. The CDR3 nucleotides read TGTGCCAGCAGCGTAGACCCCGGGGGGGGGGCCGGGAATGGCTACACCCTC. The V and J genes are TRBV9 and TRBJ1-2; D might be TRBD1 (6 bases). V dropped 0 bases and J dropped 6 bases, with 21 bases sitting between them. Germline CDR1 and CDR2: SGDLS and YYNGEE. CDR3 length: 17 residues.

The chain uses TRBV4-1 and TRBJ2-5, with 8 nucleotides matching TRBD2. V shed 4 bases and J 5 bases; nucleotides not matched to a gene: 12. CDR1 and CDR2 (germline): MGHRA, YSYEKL. The CDR3 is 16 residues long. The CDR3 sequence is CASSPLLGRAGETQYF. CDR3 in DNA: TGCGCCAGCAGCCCTTTACTCGGGAGGGCCGGGGAGACCCAGTACTTC.

This clone was observed at least ten times. The chain employs TRBV10-1 and TRBJ2-5, with 11 positions matching TRBD2. CDR3 length: 16 residues. From germline, CDR1 is WNHNN and CDR2 SYGVQD (reference sequence). The junction had 2 bases not matched to a gene; V was cut back by 0 bases and J by 2 bases. DNA of the CDR3: TGCGCCAGCAGTGAGTCCGGGACTAGCGGTCAAGAGACCCAGTACTTC. Its protein is CASSESGTSGQETQYF.

This clone has a count of ten or more. This sequence may be a read error, since a much larger clone differs from it by one base. The chain has TRBV7-2 and TRBJ2-1; D tentatively fits TRBD1 or TRBD2 (6 bases each). Germline-derived CDR1 and CDR2 are SGHTA and FQGNSA. The length of the CDR3 is 14 residues. CDR3 nucleotide sequence: TGTGCCAGCAGCCCCGTCTTGGGGGGCGATGAGCAGTCCTTC. Translated, it gives CASSPVLGGDEQSF.

Many counts were recorded for this clone. The CDR3 region is CASSLGRANQETQYF. CDR3 nucleotides: TGTGCCAGCAGCTTAGGAAGAGCTAACCAAGAGACCCAGTACTTC. The rearrangement links TRBV11-3 to TRBJ2-5; D ambiguous. V was shortened by 1 base and J by 0 bases, with 9 bases between the two germline ends. Germline lookup yields CDR1 SGHNT and CDR2 YENEEA. CDR3 length: 15 residues.

This clone was recorded at least ten times. The rearrangement links TRBV7-9 to TRBJ2-5; D not certain. The germline V gene has CDR1 SEHNR and CDR2 FQNEAQ (reference sequence). CDR3 length equals 12 residues. Trimming stripped 4 bases from V and 10 bases from J, with 13 bases between. The CDR3 nucleotides read TGTGCCAGCAGCTCTCATTCCTTGGACCAGTACTTC. Translating gives CASSSHSLDQYF.

This clone was seen repeatedly, ten times or more. CDR3 sequence (DNA): TGTGCCAGCATGGGGCCCCCCGACTACGAGCAGTACTTC. It yields the protein CASMGPPDYEQYF. The chain recombines TRBV28 with TRBJ2-7, with a possible D match to TRBD1 (5 bases). This CDR3 is built from 13 residues. From germline, CDR1 is MDHEN and CDR2 SYDVKM. V gave up 7 bases and J gave up 3 bases, with 13 bases separating them.

The V gene is TRBV30, the J gene TRBJ2-1, with TRBD2 identical over 8 bases. CDR1 is GTSNPN, CDR2 SVGIG, per germline (reference sequence). The CDR3 contains 15 residues. J gave up 4 bases and V 2 bases, and 7 bases lay outside the gene matches. As DNA, the CDR3 is TGTGCCTGGAGTTTGGGACTAGTAATTTACAATGAGCAGTTCTTC. It yields the protein CAWSLGLVIYNEQFF.

This clone was detected many times. The chain combines TRBV28 with TRBJ1-3; 7 positions match TRBD1. CDR3 size: 11 residues. Trimming removed 2 bases from V and 15 bases from J; junction bases left unmatched: 4. Germline CDR1 MDHEN, CDR2 SYDVKM. For the CDR3, the DNA is TGTGCCAGCAGTTTAGAAGGGACAGAATATTTT. As protein: CASSLEGTEYF.

The CDR3 reads CASSQDPLAESLYNEQFF. CDR3 nucleotide sequence: TGTGCCAGCAGCCAAGATCCCCTAGCGGAGTCACTTTACAATGAGCAGTTCTTC. V usage is TRBV3-1 and J usage is TRBJ2-1; TRBD2 matches 7 bases. Trimming at V came to 0 bases and at J to 4 bases, leaving 12 bases not matched to a gene. Looked up from germline, CDR1 is LGHDT and CDR2 is YNNKEL (reference sequence). This CDR3 spans 18 amino acids.

This clone was seen at least ten times. The chain carries TRBV20-1 and TRBJ2-7; TRBD2 might be the D (6 bases). Germline CDR1 is DFQATT and CDR2 is SNEGSKA (reference sequence). The CDR3 is 14 amino acids. Trimming shortened V by 5 bases and J by 0 bases, and 14 bases separated the two germline ends. DNA for the CDR3: TGCAGTGCTGACGGCGGGGCCAGCTCCTACGAGCAGTACTTC. It codes for CSADGGASSYEQYF.

The chain uses TRBV4-1 and TRBJ2-1; no clear D gene. V was shortened by 0 bases and J by 0 bases, with 12 bases between the two germline ends. This CDR3 contains 17 residues. Germline V gives CDR1 MGHRA, CDR2 YSYEKL. The CDR3 loop is CASSQDPSESSYNEQFF. The CDR3, as DNA: TGCGCCAGCAGCCAAGATCCGTCAGAGAGCTCCTACAATGAGCAGTTCTTC.

This clone has at least ten counts. The chain uses TRBV19 and TRBJ2-4; 9 bases match TRBD1. Germline trimming cut 7 bases from V and 8 bases from J; bases unmatched to any gene: 12. Germline CDR1 and CDR2: LNHDA and SQIVND (reference sequence). The CDR3 is 15 residues long. This CDR3 reads CASTTVGTGRDIQYF. The CDR3 nucleotides are TGTGCCAGTACTACGGTCGGGACAGGGCGGGACATTCAGTACTTC. Full variable domain (outside the CDR3, taken from reference TRBV19 and TRBJ2-4): DGGITQSPKYLFRKEGQNVTLSCEQNLNHDAMYWYRQDPGQGLRLIYYSQIVNDFQKGDIAEGYSVSREKKESFPLTVTSAQKNPTAFYLCASTTVGTGRDIQYFGAGTRLSVL.

This clone was seen many times. The V call is TRBV11-1, the J call TRBJ2-2; TRBD2 agrees at 12 bases. CDR1 is SGHAT and CDR2 is FQDESV in the germline V gene (reference sequence). Trimming cost V 2 bases and J 3 bases; bases outside gene matches: 7. CDR3 length equals 18 residues. The CDR3 DNA is TGTGCCAGCAGCTTATGGGCTAGCGGGAGGGCCGACACCGGGGAGCTGTTTTTT. Translating it yields CASSLWASGRADTGELFF.

This clone was counted ten times or more. Relative to the germline gene, one junction end is altered; a read error may explain this. V gene TRBV28 combines with J gene TRBJ2-3; 8 bases match TRBD2. Germline V gene sequence: CDR1 MDHEN, CDR2 SYDVKM. The CDR3 is made up of 16 amino acids. As DNA, the CDR3 is TGTGCCAGCAGTGCCGAACTAGCGGTCGGCACAGATACGCAGTGTTTT. Its protein is CASSAELAVGTDTQCF. Combining the CDR3 with reference TRBV28 and TRBJ2-3 gives the whole variable domain DVKVTQSSRYLVKRTGEKVFLECVQDMDHENMFWYRQDPGLGLRLIYFSYDVKMKEKGDIPEGYSVSREKKERFSLILESASTNQTSMYLCASSAELAVGTDTQCFGPGTRLTVL.

This clone was seen many times. The V call is TRBV15, the J call TRBJ2-1; 8 bases match TRBD2. After removal of 0 bases from V and 4 bases from J, the junction contained 5 bases not matched to a gene. The CDR3 totals 16 residues. Germline V gene lookup returns CDR1 LNHNV and CDR2 YYDKDF (reference sequence). The CDR3 nucleotides are TGTGCCACCAGCAGAGATCGGGGGGGTGTTTACAATGAGCAGTTCTTC. The encoded protein is CATSRDRGGVYNEQFF.

This clone appeared many times. The chain carries TRBV5-5 and TRBJ2-2; D is ambiguous. Germline CDR1 and CDR2: SGHKS and YYEKEE (reference sequence). This CDR3 is 14 amino acids long. Trimming shortened V by 0 bases and J by 4 bases, and 7 bases separated the two germline ends. This CDR3 is CASSLAALTGELFF. The DNA of the CDR3 is TGTGCCAGCAGCTTGGCAGCCCTCACCGGGGAGCTGTTTTTT.

This clone was detected only a few times. A clone one base away is much larger, so this may be a read error. The same CDR3 also results from other DNA sequences found in this sample. The chain recombines TRBV6-1 with TRBJ2-1, with a weak D call TRBD1 (6 bases). Trimming removed 6 bases at V and 8 bases at J, with 20 bases between. This CDR3 contains 15 residues. The V gene's germline CDR1 is MNHNS and CDR2 SASEGT. CDR3 sequence: CASRPLAGVTHEQFF. The DNA for the CDR3 is TGTGCCAGCAGGCCGTTAGCAGGGGTCACTCATGAGCAGTTCTTC.

In its sample, this clone was seen a few times. The chain has TRBV6-1 and TRBJ2-6; D not certain. Germline V gene lookup returns CDR1 MNHNS and CDR2 SASEGT. The CDR3 sequence is 15 residues long. The CDR3 coding sequence is TGTGAAAGCAGTGAAGCAATCTCTGGGGCCAACGTCCTGACTTTC. Protein: CESSEAISGANVLTF.